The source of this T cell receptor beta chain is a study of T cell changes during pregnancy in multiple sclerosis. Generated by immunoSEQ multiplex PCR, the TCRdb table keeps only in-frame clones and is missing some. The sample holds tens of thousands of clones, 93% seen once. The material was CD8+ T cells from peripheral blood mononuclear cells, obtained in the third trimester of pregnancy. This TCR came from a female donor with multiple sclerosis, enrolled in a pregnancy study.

The CDR3 DNA reads TGTGCCAGCAGCTTAATACTAGCGGGAGGGGATGAGCAGTTCTTC. Translated, it gives CASSLILAGGDEQFF. The chain carries TRBV5-4 and TRBJ2-1; TRBD2 aligns across 13 bases. The CDR3 length is 15 residues. Germline values: CDR1 SGHNT, CDR2 YYREEE (reference sequence). V gave up 2 bases and J gave up 8 bases; unmatched junction bases: 4. Supplemented by reference TRBV5-4 and TRBJ2-1, the full variable domain reads ETGVTQSPTHLIKTRGQQVTLRCSSQSGHNTVSWYQQALGQGPQFIFQYYREEENGRGNFPPRFSGLQFPNYSSELNVNALELDDSALYLCASSLILAGGDEQFFGPGTRLTVL.